These 24 T cell receptor beta chains were sequenced from one sample in a study of identical twins (dated by TCRdb to between 2015 and 2016). Library generation was performed with 5' RACE. The sample was run on an Illumina HiSeq 2000. TCRdb reran the public reads through fastp at Q25 and MiXCR, keeping productive beta chains. Entries that share a CDR3 protein sequence are merged under the most common genes and DNA. The sample table shows under 250,000 distinct CDR3 sequences, and around 10% are seen once. Clones ranked in the top ten supply 5% to 5.5% of the sample. Specimen: memory (CD45RO+) T cells sorted from blood. The sample's cell subset or site label, in plain terms: CD45RO+ enriched T cells. Receptor source: a woman aged 18 to 35 in good health.

The genes are TRBV20-1 and TRBJ2-1, with unresolved D. This CDR3 region has 15 residues. V was shortened by 6 bases and J by 6 bases, with 21 bases between the two germline ends. CDR1 is DFQATT, CDR2 SNEGSKA, per germline (reference sequence). In DNA form, the CDR3 reads TGCAGTGCGGGTCTTCTCATTCAGGTTTCCAATGAGCAGTTCTTC. Its protein product is CSAGLLIQVSNEQFF.

This clonotype was recorded at least ten times. The chain joins TRBV5-6 to TRBJ2-5; 7 bases map to TRBD1. This CDR3 region has 14 residues. CDR1 SGHDT and CDR2 YYEEEE come from the germline V gene. Trimming took 3 bases from V and 4 from J; bases not matched to a gene: 6. The CDR3 region is CASSSTGQGETQYF. The CDR3 nucleotides read TGTGCCAGCAGCTCGACAGGGCAGGGAGAGACCCAGTACTTC.

This clonotype showed up just a few times. The rearrangement links TRBV11-2 to TRBJ1-1, with D hard to call. The germline V gene has CDR1 SGHAT and CDR2 FQNNGV. This CDR3 is 13 amino acids long. Trimming removed 7 bases from V and 4 bases from J, with 13 bases in between. CDR3 region: CASIVSGSTEAFF. For the CDR3, the DNA is TGTGCCAGCATCGTTTCGGGGAGCACTGAAGCTTTCTTT. The full variable domain, in which reference TRBV11-2 and TRBJ1-1 provide the parts outside the CDR3, is EAGVAQSPRYKIIEKRQSVAFWCNPISGHATLYWYQQILGQGPKLLIQFQNNGVVDDSQLPKDRFSAERLKGVDSTLKIQPAKLEDSAVYLCASIVSGSTEAFFGQGTRLTVV.

The gene calls are TRBV7-9 and TRBJ1-1; D perhaps matches TRBD1 (6 bases). With 11 bases removed from V and 6 bases from J, the gap between germline ends came to 22 bases. Germline loops: CDR1 SEHNR, CDR2 FQNEAQ (reference sequence). The CDR3 runs to 14 residues. The CDR3 reads CAWGRGGEGAEAFF. CDR3 DNA: TGTGCCTGGGGCAGGGGAGGGGAAGGTGCTGAAGCTTTCTTT.

Many counts were recorded for this clonotype. As DNA, the CDR3 is TGTGCCAGCCGGCCGGCCCATTACAATGAGCAGTTCTTC. Amino acid sequence: CASRPAHYNEQFF. V usage is TRBV7-2 and J usage is TRBJ2-1; D is unresolved. The length of the CDR3 is 13 residues. Trimming removed 8 bases from V and 4 bases from J, with 12 bases in between. CDR1 is SGHTA and CDR2 is FQGNSA in the germline V gene.

The chain has TRBV5-4 and TRBJ2-7; 7 positions match TRBD1. Germline lookup yields CDR1 SGHNT and CDR2 YYREEE (reference sequence). The CDR3 covers 15 residues. With V trimmed by 4 bases and J by 2 bases, 9 bases remained unmatched. The CDR3 bases are TGTGCCAGCAGCGTACCGACAGGGACCACCTACGAGCAGTACTTC. Its protein is CASSVPTGTTYEQYF.

This clonotype turned up a few times. The genes are TRBV12-3 or TRBV12-4 and TRBJ2-5; D assignment may be TRBD1 or TRBD2 (5 bases each). The CDR3 covers 15 residues. V lost 3 bases to trimming and J lost 7 bases, with 18 bases between them. CDR3 DNA sequence: TGTGCCAGCAGTTTCTTGAAGCGCGAGAGGGGGACCCAGTACTTC. It translates to CASSFLKRERGTQYF.

This clonotype was counted a few times. The rearrangement joins TRBV9 to TRBJ2-2, with D uncertain. The CDR3 runs 15 residues. Germline CDR1 SGDLS, CDR2 YYNGEE. The germline V and J ends were trimmed by 0 bases and 1 base, with 7 bases remaining between them. The DNA for the CDR3 is TGTGCCAGCAGCGTAGTAGTAGGGAACACCGGGGAGCTGTTTTTT. Translating it yields CASSVVVGNTGELFF.

This clonotype was seen ten or more times. This sequence joins TRBV12-3 or TRBV12-4 and TRBJ1-4, with D unclear. The CDR3 is 13 amino acids. Trimming removed 3 bases at V and 8 bases at J, with 10 bases between. The CDR3 loop reads CASSLAETEKLFF. In DNA form, the CDR3 reads TGTGCCAGCAGTTTGGCAGAGACCGAAAAACTGTTTTTT.

This clonotype was counted ten times or more. The rearrangement links TRBV14 to TRBJ2-1, with unresolved D. CDR1 and CDR2 from the germline V gene are SGHDN and FVKESK. Trimming stripped 3 bases from V and 6 bases from J, with 6 bases between. This CDR3 is 12 amino acids long. CDR3 residues: CASSQNSNEQFF. Here the CDR3 DNA reads TGTGCCAGCAGCCAGAACAGCAATGAGCAGTTCTTC.

The CDR3 nucleotides are TGCGCCAGCAGCTTTGGACAGGGGGCATTCGGGGAGCTGTTTTTT. It yields the protein CASSFGQGAFGELFF. This chain joins TRBV5-1 and TRBJ2-2, with 11 bases lining up with TRBD1. The CDR3 is 15 amino acids. Germline CDR1 and CDR2: SGHRS and YFSETQ. The junction had 4 bases not matched to a gene; V was cut back by 2 bases and J by 7 bases.

This chain connects TRBV3-1 to TRBJ2-2; 10 nucleotides match TRBD1. Germline trimming cut 4 bases from V and 4 bases from J; bases unmatched to any gene: 3. The CDR3 contains 15 residues. Germline CDR1 LGHDT, CDR2 YNNKEL (reference sequence). CDR3 in DNA: TGTGCCAGCAGCCGACGGGACAGGGGCACCGGGGAGCTGTTTTTT. Amino acid sequence: CASSRRDRGTGELFF.

This clonotype appeared a few times. The genes are TRBV11-2 and TRBJ2-1; D unresolved. Germline V lookup: CDR1 SGHAT, CDR2 FQNNGV. This CDR3 has 14 amino acids. Trimming stripped 5 bases from V and 0 bases from J, with 8 bases between. CDR3 loop: CASSPPGSYNEQFF. The CDR3 nucleotides are TGTGCCAGCAGCCCACCGGGCTCCTACAATGAGCAGTTCTTC.

This clonotype was detected a few times. J is TRBJ1-1 and V is TRBV6-6; D remains ambiguous. Trimming shortened V by 6 bases and J by 2 bases, and 10 bases separated the two germline ends. Germline V gene lookup returns CDR1 MNHNY and CDR2 SVGAGI (reference sequence). The CDR3 contains 13 residues. This CDR3 is CASSGPRNTEAFF. The CDR3 region has the DNA TGTGCCAGCAGCGGACCGAGAAACACTGAAGCTTTCTTT.

The V call is TRBV11-1, the J call TRBJ2-3; D ambiguous. This CDR3 is 18 amino acids long. Per the germline V gene, CDR1 is SGHAT and CDR2 is FQDESV (reference sequence). Trimming shortened V by 8 bases and J by 1 base, and 25 bases separated the two germline ends. CDR3 nucleotide sequence: TGTGCCAGCGGGTTTTGGACGATCCCCGGAGACGGCACAGATACGCAGTATTTT. It specifies CASGFWTIPGDGTDTQYF.

The chain has TRBV11-1 and TRBJ1-6; D may be TRBD1 (5 bases). The V and J ends lost 4 bases and 0 bases respectively, with 19 bases between them. The CDR3 is made up of 19 amino acids. Germline V lookup: CDR1 SGHAT, CDR2 FQDESV (reference sequence). As DNA, the CDR3 is TGTGCCAGCAGCTCCACCACCGGGACCTTTAGCTCCTATAATTCACCCCTCCACTTT. This gives the protein CASSSTTGTFSSYNSPLHF.

This sequence joins TRBV10-3 and TRBJ1-1; D remains unclear. V was pared by 8 bases and J by 0 bases, with 7 bases between. Germline V lookup: CDR1 ENHRY, CDR2 SYGVKD. The CDR3 loop spans 12 amino acids. The CDR3 protein is CAIGLLNTEAFF. Here the CDR3 DNA reads TGTGCCATCGGGCTTCTGAACACTGAAGCTTTCTTT.

This clonotype turned up a few times. The chain's CDR3 is CASSHGPGELFF. CDR3 coding DNA: TGTGCCAGCAGCCACGGTCCCGGGGAGCTGTTTTTT. The V gene is TRBV7-3, the J gene TRBJ2-2; D not certain. V gave up 5 bases and J gave up 6 bases, with 7 bases separating them. CDR3 length: 12 amino acids. Germline values: CDR1 SGHTA, CDR2 FQGTGA.

The chain's CDR3 is CASSGASDTQYF. CDR3 nucleotide sequence: TGTGCCAGCAGTGGGGCATCAGATACGCAGTATTTT. V gene TRBV25-1 combines with J gene TRBJ2-3, with no clear D. Germline CDR1 is MGHDK and CDR2 is SYGVNS. This CDR3 spans 12 amino acids. Trimming shortened V by 4 bases and J by 4 bases, and 6 bases separated the two germline ends.

The genes are TRBV5-1 and TRBJ2-5; the D is unclear. V lost 1 base, J lost 1 base, and 14 bases lay in between. The germline V gene encodes CDR1 SGHRS and CDR2 YFSETQ. This CDR3 is 16 amino acids long. The CDR3 here is CASSLWDPSAQETQYF. In DNA, the CDR3 is TGCGCCAGCAGCTTGTGGGATCCCTCCGCCCAAGAGACCCAGTACTTC.

This clonotype was observed at least ten times. The CDR3 loop reads CASSQGRGGTEAFF. For the CDR3, the DNA is TGTGCCAGCAGCCAAGGGAGAGGGGGCACTGAAGCTTTCTTT. V is TRBV3-1 and J is TRBJ1-1, with D perhaps matching TRBD1 (6 bases). This CDR3 contains 14 residues. V was cut by 1 base and J by 4 bases, with 10 bases left in between. From germline, CDR1 is LGHDT and CDR2 YNNKEL (reference sequence).

This clonotype has only one observation. This chain uses TRBV18 with TRBJ2-7; D unclear. Germline lookup yields CDR1 KGHSH and CDR2 LQKENI. The V end was cut by 3 bases, the J end by 3 bases, with 9 bases between. This CDR3 spans 13 amino acids. The chain's CDR3 is CASSPNGGYEQYF. The DNA of the CDR3 is TGTGCCAGCTCACCGAACGGTGGCTACGAGCAGTACTTC. The full variable domain, in which reference TRBV18 and TRBJ2-7 provide the parts outside the CDR3, is NAGVMQNPRHLVRRRGQEARLRCSPMKGHSHVYWYRQLPEEGLKFMVYLQKENIIDESGMPKERFSAEFPKEGPSILRIQQVVRGDSAAYFCASSPNGGYEQYFGPGTRLTVT.

The chain combines TRBV7-9 with TRBJ1-2; D not resolved. Germline assignment: CDR1 SEHNR and CDR2 FQNEAQ (reference sequence). CDR3 length: 17 residues. V gave up 5 bases and J gave up 3 bases, with 22 bases separating them. The CDR3 DNA reads as TGTGCCAGCAGCCTAGGCGATTTGGTTTCAGGAGACTATGGCTACACCTTC. It translates to CASSLGDLVSGDYGYTF.

V usage is TRBV7-6 and J usage is TRBJ1-5, with 7 bases identical to TRBD1. The J segment lost 9 bases and the V segment lost 10 bases, leaving 9 bases of the junction unmatched. The germline V gene encodes CDR1 SGHVS and CDR2 FNYEAQ. CDR3 length: 12 residues. In nucleotides, the CDR3 is TGTGCCACCGGGACAGCGAATGGGCCCCAGCATTTT. It translates to CATGTANGPQHF.